This T cell receptor (beta chain) is drawn from a study of immune evolution from preneoplasia to lung adenocarcinoma. Patients had resection in Japan or China between the mid-2010s and the late 2010s. After pathologic assessment, macro-dissection selected premalignant or tumor cells for extraction. Libraries were prepared by immunoSEQ multiplex PCR; TCRdb keeps only in-frame clonotypes and omits some of them. The table includes under 45,000 clones, 70% to 80% detected once. This CDR3 is built from 15 residues. Germline CDR1 is SGHVS and CDR2 is FQNEAQ. Deletions cut 2 bases from V and 2 bases from J, with 12 bases between. This clone has only a few counts.

This clonotype was obtained from a person aged 55 to 75 with lung adenocarcinoma. Sequences were obtained from FFPE invasive lung adenocarcinoma tissue. The chain combines TRBV7-8 with TRBJ2-5; D call uncertain. The CDR3 spells CASSLYGSRQETQYF. CDR3 coding DNA: TGTGCCAGCAGCTTATACGGGTCTAGACAAGAGACCCAGTACTTC.